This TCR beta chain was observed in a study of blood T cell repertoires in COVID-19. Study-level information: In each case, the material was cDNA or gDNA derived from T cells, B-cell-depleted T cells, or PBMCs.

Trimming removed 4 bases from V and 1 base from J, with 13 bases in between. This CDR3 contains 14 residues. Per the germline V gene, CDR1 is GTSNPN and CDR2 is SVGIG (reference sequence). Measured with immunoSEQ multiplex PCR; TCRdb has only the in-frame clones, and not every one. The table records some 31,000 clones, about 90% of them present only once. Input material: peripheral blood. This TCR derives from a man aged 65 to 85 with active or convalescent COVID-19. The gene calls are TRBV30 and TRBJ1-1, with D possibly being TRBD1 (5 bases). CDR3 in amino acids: CAWTSRVPNTEAFF. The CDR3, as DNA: TGTGCCTGGACTTCCAGGGTGCCGAACACTGAAGCTTTCTTT.